This T cell receptor (beta chain) was identified in a study of shared clonotypes between healthy human individuals (dated by TCRdb to 2018 to 2021). Describing the broader study: Two women and a few men aged 18 to 49 years were included in the cohort. The study deeply sequenced blood TCR repertoires of about five healthy adults to estimate repertoire size and the extent of clonotype sharing between individuals. To increase sequencing depth and limit assay-specific biases, TCR repertoire library preparation and sequencing were carried out by different laboratories using diverse techniques. Per donor, leukapheresis produced somewhere between about 0.94 and 9 billion PBMCs. Broad study findings and their caveats: The small number of donors limited the genetic and exposure-history diversity represented. Based on pairwise subsampling, the degree of clonotype sharing among donors was expected to be affected by sequencing depth. Only blood was sampled, and tissue TCR repertoires likely differ from those in blood.

With regard to this clone: Its antigen remains undetermined. No much larger clone exists at a distance of one base, and base qualities are not known.

Using the deep immunoSEQ assay, TCR CDR3 regions were amplified from genomic DNA by multiplex PCR. Genomic DNA extracted from each cell subset was distributed evenly over all wells of several immunoSEQ 96-well plates, and each plate served as one replicate. For unsorted PBMC, 250 to 350 ng genomic DNA, equal to 25,000 to 35,000 T cell genomes, was loaded into each replicate PCR. Unsorted PBMC genomic DNA was sequenced across ten immunoSEQ deep assay plates. The purified libraries were quantified using a Qubit 3.0 fluorometer, sized with a Bioanalyzer 2100, and then quantified again using the KAPA Library Quantification kit. Each immunoSEQ 96-well plate was sequenced on its own single-read 150-cycle Illumina NextSeq 550 flow cell. In the original analysis: Because only junctional sequences without quality scores were contained in the immunoSEQ output, filtering matching that applied to full-length reads could not be performed. Sequences were annotated with PyIR, a Python wrapper for IgBLAST v1.9, using IMGT germline references to assign V/J genes and CDR3. Reads with weak V/J assignments (E-value above 1e-6), missing CDR3, stop codons, out-of-frame junctions, or ambiguous translated residues were removed. V3J clonotypes were defined as sequences sharing an identical inferred V gene, J gene, and CDR3 amino acid sequence. The percentage overlap between two repertoires was calculated by dividing the number of shared unique clonotypes by the size of the smaller repertoire. Repertoire richness was assessed with RTK rarefaction, the Chao1 estimator, and Recon v2.1 estimates of unobserved clonotypes. TCRdb took over this immuneACCESS table, retaining in-frame rearrangements with V and J assigned. Such tables are incomplete; in checked studies, under half of the missing clones stem from an unresolved V gene, and the remainder is unexplained. V, J and clone size are those of that table, while D and trimming were read from the DNA. Within this sample are hundreds of thousands of clones, with roughly 80% of them counted one time only. The ten largest clones add up to over 10% of the sample.

Donors were healthy HIV-negative adults with no recently reported acute infections or vaccinations. Every donor was a Caucasian adult living in Nashville, Tennessee, USA. For unsorted samples, roughly 86 million PBMCs were counted and genomic DNA was extracted with the QIAamp DNA Blood Mini kit. Blood was obtained by leukapheresis, after which PBMCs were separated by Ficoll-Histopaque density gradient centrifugation and cryopreserved in liquid nitrogen vapor phase. The germline V gene yields KGHSH for CDR1 and LQKENI for CDR2. Trimming leaves V shorter by 4 bases and J shorter by 2 bases, with the junction holding 6 bases beyond the gene matches. The CDR3, from cysteine to phenylalanine, totals 15 residues. Just the 45-base CDR3 DNA is kept, in frame starting at base 1.

The V gene is TRBV18 and the J gene is TRBJ2-5, and TRBD1 aligns with 8 junction nucleotides. The sequence derives from a woman between 40 and 50 years old in good health. Some clones in this sample may be carry-over from other donors' samples. Sequencing used PBMCs. The nucleotides are TGTGCCAGCTCACTCGGGACAGGAGGGCAAGAGACCCAGTACTTC. This translates into CASSLGTGGQETQYF.